These 9 T cell receptor beta chains were all obtained from the same sample, sequenced in a study of tumor and adjacent non-tumor tissue in lung cancer. The library came from three nested PCR rounds adapted from ARM-PCR protocols. Each CDR3 protein is one row after TCRdb ran MiXCR on the multiplex PCR reads. Of 200,000 to 250,000 distinct CDR3 sequences in the sample, around 71% were seen once. No cell sorting was done before RNA was extracted from the tissue. Input material: lung tumor tissue. The receptors shown here come from a man between 60 and 75 years old with non-small cell lung cancer.

As to this clonotype: A clone one base away is much larger, so this may be a read error. This sequence joins TRBV12-3 or TRBV12-4 and TRBJ2-1, with D possibly TRBD2 on 5 matching bases. The CDR3 contains 10 residues. CDR3 coding DNA: TGTGCCACTTCCCGGGGTGAGCACTTCTTC. This translates into CATSRGEHFF.

CDR3 loop: CASSLLVEINEKLFF. The CDR3 DNA reads TGTGCCAGCAGTCTTTTGGTAGAGATAAATGAAAAACTGTTTTTT. The rearrangement joins TRBV6-1 to TRBJ1-4; no firm D call. Looked up from germline, CDR1 is MNHNS and CDR2 is SASEGT. This CDR3 region has 15 residues. V dropped 5 bases and J dropped 5 bases, with 15 bases sitting between them.

With regard to this clonotype: The germline gene is not matched at one end of the junction; a read error may be the cause. This chain joins TRBV6-1 and TRBJ1-5; a weak D match, TRBD1 (6 bases). The CDR3 length is 15 residues. Germline V gene data show CDR1 as MNHNS and CDR2 as SASEGT. The DNA for the CDR3 is TGTGACAGCAACCCTGGGACACCGAACAATCAGCCTCAGCATTTT. Its translation is CDSNPGTPNNQPQHF.

Turning to this clonotype: Germline and junction disagree at one end, which may indicate a read error. This rearrangement joins TRBV11-2 to TRBJ2-7; 7 positions match TRBD1. Per germline, CDR1 SGHAT and CDR2 FQNNGV. CDR3 size: 14 residues. The CDR3 DNA follows: TGTGCCAGCACTTGGACAGGTTACTACTACGAGCAGTATTTC. It encodes CASTWTGYYYEQYF.

Worth noting for this clonotype: The junction and the germline gene differ at one end; a read error may be behind it. V usage is TRBV28 and J usage is TRBJ2-7; 14 bases line up with TRBD2. Germline V gene sequence: CDR1 MDHEN, CDR2 SYDVKM. This CDR3 has 17 amino acids. The DNA for the CDR3 is TGCGCCAGCAGTTTATTTGGGACTAGCGGGAGACCCTACGAGCAGTACTTC. The encoded protein is CASSLFGTSGRPYEQYF.

The chain combines TRBV28 with TRBJ2-7, with D perhaps matching TRBD2 (5 bases). The CDR3 runs 16 residues. Germline assignment: CDR1 MDHEN and CDR2 SYDVKM. V lost 7 bases, J lost 2 bases, and 21 bases lay in between. CDR3 DNA sequence: TGTGCCAGCAATTCGAATAGGGCGGGCCGGACCTACGAGCAGTACTTC. Translation gives CASNSNRAGRTYEQYF. The full variable domain, with the rest looked up from reference TRBV28 and TRBJ2-7, is DVKVTQSSRYLVKRTGEKVFLECVQDMDHENMFWYRQDPGLGLRLIYFSYDVKMKEKGDIPEGYSVSREKKERFSLILESASTNQTSMYLCASNSNRAGRTYEQYFGPGTRLTVT.

This clonotype has a single count. V and J are TRBV28 and TRBJ1-3; 11 nucleotides line up with TRBD1. Germline CDR1 is MDHEN and CDR2 is SYDVKM. The CDR3 extends over 17 amino acids. After removal of 6 bases from V and 2 bases from J, the junction contained 9 bases not matched to a gene. The CDR3 region is CASRTWGQGVAGNTIYF. In DNA, the CDR3 is TGTGCCAGCAGGACCTGGGGACAGGGGGTCGCTGGAAACACCATATATTTT.

In its sample, this clonotype was seen many times. The chain links TRBV6-2 or TRBV6-3 to TRBJ1-1; the match to TRBD1 covers 7 bases. The CDR3 spans 16 residues. Looked up from germline, CDR1 is MNHEY and CDR2 is SVGEGT. Germline trimming cut 6 bases from V and 2 bases from J; bases unmatched to any gene: 12. CDR3 amino acids: CASRTAPGQRNTEAFF. DNA of the CDR3: TGTGCCAGCAGGACAGCTCCGGGACAGAGAAACACTGAAGCTTTCTTT.

The CDR3 loop is CSASPGQGPYSNQPQHF. The DNA for the CDR3 is TGCAGTGCTTCACCGGGACAGGGACCTTATAGCAATCAGCCCCAGCATTTT. The V gene is TRBV20-1, the J gene TRBJ1-5, with TRBD1 identical over 9 bases. Trimming took 5 bases from V and 0 from J; bases not matched to a gene: 11. CDR1 and CDR2 (germline): DFQATT, SNEGSKA (reference sequence). The CDR3 is 17 residues long.